This passage covers 17 T cell receptor beta chains from one sample sequenced in a study of CD8 T cells in Susac syndrome. RNA, at about 0.45 to 1 ug, was reverse transcribed with random hexamers. In TCRdb, the immunoSEQ multiplex PCR reads were re-called with MiXCR into one record per CDR3 protein. The sample records 200,000 to 250,000 distinct CDR3 sequences, nearly 97% being singletons. The material sequenced was CD4+ T cells from PBMCs. All receptors derive from a human donor with multiple sclerosis.

The CDR3 DNA reads TGCAGCGTCGGAGATGAGCAGTTCTTC. Its translation: CSVGDEQFF. V is TRBV29-1 and J is TRBJ2-1; no clear D gene. V was trimmed by 6 bases and J by 8 bases, leaving 5 bases between them. This CDR3 spans 9 amino acids. Per germline, CDR1 SQVTM and CDR2 ANQGSEA.

In this sample, this clonotype turned up once. The DNA of the CDR3 is TGCAGTGCGCAGCCGGGACTAGCGATCCGTTCCTACGAGCAGTACTTC. This sequence encodes CSAQPGLAIRSYEQYF. V is TRBV20-1 and J is TRBJ2-7, with 10 bases aligning to TRBD2. CDR3 length equals 16 residues. Germline CDR1 and CDR2: DFQATT and SNEGSKA (reference sequence). V shed 6 bases and J 1 base; nucleotides not matched to a gene: 12.

This clonotype came up a few times. V usage is TRBV25-1 and J usage is TRBJ2-6; no reliable D call. CDR1 and CDR2 from the germline V gene are MGHDK and SYGVNS. Trimming stripped 4 bases from V and 3 bases from J, with 1 base between. This CDR3 comprises 12 residues. The CDR3 DNA reads as TGTGCCAGCAGTGGTGGGGCCAACGTCCTGACTTTC. Translated, it gives CASSGGANVLTF. The full variable domain, its missing parts supplied by reference TRBV25-1 and TRBJ2-6, is EADIYQTPRYLVIGTGKKITLECSQTMGHDKMYWYQQDPGMELHLIHYSYGVNSTEKGDLSSESTVSRIRTEHFPLTLESARPSHTSQYLCASSGGANVLTFGAGSRLTVL.

This chain connects TRBV15 to TRBJ1-2, with D unclear. Per germline, CDR1 LNHNV and CDR2 YYDKDF (reference sequence). There are 14 residues in the CDR3. Between the trimmed V and J ends, which lost 1 base and 7 bases, there was a span of 13 bases. This CDR3 is CATSRVAGPSGYTF. The DNA for the CDR3 is TGTGCCACCAGCAGAGTGGCAGGTCCTAGTGGCTACACCTTC. Combining the CDR3 with reference TRBV15 and TRBJ1-2 gives the whole variable domain DAMVIQNPRYQVTQFGKPVTLSCSQTLNHNVMYWYQQKSSQAPKLLFHYYDKDFNNEADTPDNFQSRRPNTSFCFLDIRSPGLGDTAMYLCATSRVAGPSGYTFGSGTRLTVV.

The genes are TRBV5-1 and TRBJ2-1; 8 bases align to TRBD2. CDR1 is SGHRS, CDR2 YFSETQ, per germline. The V gene end was trimmed by 5 bases and the J gene end by 1 base; junction bases not matched to a gene: 8. This CDR3 is built from 16 residues. In DNA form, the CDR3 reads TGCGCCAGCAGAAAAGGACTAGCTCGTTCCTACAATGAGCAGTTCTTC. Translated: CASRKGLARSYNEQFF.

The chain combines TRBV28 with TRBJ2-5, with 10 positions matching TRBD2. V gave up 8 bases and J gave up 3 bases; unmatched junction bases: 15. Germline V gives CDR1 MDHEN, CDR2 SYDVKM. The CDR3 totals 17 residues. For the CDR3, the DNA is TGTGCCAGCTCAGGGGGTTGGCTAGCGGGAGTCAAAGAGACCCAGTACTTC. It is translated as CASSGGWLAGVKETQYF.

The gene calls are TRBV29-1 and TRBJ2-5; 16 positions match TRBD2. J was trimmed by 9 bases and V by 7 bases; bases with no gene match: 11. From germline, CDR1 is SQVTM and CDR2 ANQGSEA. There are 15 residues in the CDR3. The CDR3 here is CSASGLAGGVVAQYF. The CDR3 nucleotides read TGCAGCGCCTCGGGACTAGCGGGAGGGGTCGTGGCCCAGTACTTC.

The V and J genes are TRBV23-1 and TRBJ2-7; 9 nucleotides line up with TRBD1. TRBV23-1 is assigned to the ORF class and has an uncertain function. The CDR3 contains 19 residues. Losses at the gene ends were 8 bases for V and 0 bases for J; bases not matched to a gene: 20. The CDR3 is CASLPYRDRALRFSYEQYF. CDR3 nucleotide sequence: TGCGCCAGCCTACCATACCGGGACAGGGCTTTACGCTTCTCCTACGAGCAGTACTTC.

This chain links TRBV19 with TRBJ2-5, with 13 bases aligning to TRBD2. Looked up from germline, CDR1 is LNHDA and CDR2 is SQIVND (reference sequence). The CDR3 runs 17 residues. With 4 bases clipped from V and 5 bases from J, the junction kept 10 bases outside the gene matches. In DNA form, the CDR3 reads TGTGCCAGTAGTAGAGATCGGACTAGCGGGAGTGGGGAGACCCAGTACTTC. It encodes CASSRDRTSGSGETQYF.

On this clonotype itself: The conserved closing phenylalanine or tryptophan is absent in this CDR3, likely reflecting a read error. This rearrangement joins TRBV29-1 to TRBJ2-3; the D gene is possibly TRBD2 (5 bases). With 3 bases removed from V and 6 bases from J, the gap between germline ends came to 13 bases. The CDR3 consists of 13 residues. Germline values: CDR1 SQVTM, CDR2 ANQGSEA. The CDR3 DNA sequence: TGCAGCGTTGAGCGTGGGAGTGGTGATACGCAGTATTCT. It codes for CSVERGSGDTQYS.

The V gene is TRBV5-1, the J gene TRBJ2-7; D not certain. Germline-derived CDR1 and CDR2 are SGHRS and YFSETQ. The length of the CDR3 is 13 residues. Trimming cost V 1 base and J 1 base, with 6 bases left between them. The CDR3 sequence is CASSLLGSYEQYF. The CDR3, as DNA: TGCGCCAGCAGCTTGTTAGGTTCCTACGAGCAGTACTTC.

The V gene is TRBV19, the J gene TRBJ1-5, with TRBD1 matching over 7 bases. The CDR3 totals 14 residues. In germline, CDR1 is LNHDA, CDR2 SQIVND (reference sequence). Trimming at V came to 5 bases and at J to 10 bases, leaving 11 bases not matched to a gene. The chain's CDR3 is CASSHRDSFPPQHF. For the CDR3, the DNA is TGTGCCAGTAGTCACCGGGACAGTTTTCCACCCCAGCATTTT.

In its sample, this clonotype was seen once. The J gene is TRBJ1-5, the V gene TRBV28; D might be TRBD1 (6 bases). Trimming cost V 6 bases and J 4 bases, with 16 bases left between them. Germline V lookup: CDR1 MDHEN, CDR2 SYDVKM. The CDR3 runs 15 residues. The CDR3: CASSPGTTNNQPQHF. The DNA for the CDR3 is TGTGCCAGCAGCCCTGGGACAACAAATAATCAGCCCCAGCATTTT.

The CDR3 sequence is CASSVSGTTTGELFF. The CDR3 DNA reads TGTGCCAGCAGTGTCTCCGGGACGACCACCGGGGAGCTGTTTTTT. The rearrangement joins TRBV25-1 to TRBJ2-2, with D possibly being TRBD1 or TRBD2 (5 bases each). V was clipped by 4 bases and J by 4 bases, with 13 bases between them. Germline values: CDR1 MGHDK, CDR2 SYGVNS. The CDR3 spans 15 residues.

The rearrangement uses TRBV28 and TRBJ2-1; 8 bases match TRBD2. J was trimmed by 9 bases and V by 3 bases; bases with no gene match: 13. The CDR3 is made up of 16 amino acids. Germline-derived CDR1 and CDR2 are MDHEN and SYDVKM. CDR3 region: CASSFASSGRFIEQFF. The CDR3 DNA follows: TGTGCCAGCAGTTTTGCGTCCAGCGGGAGATTCATTGAGCAGTTCTTC.

V usage is TRBV7-8 and J usage is TRBJ2-5, with 7 bases matching TRBD1. Germline V gene sequence: CDR1 SGHVS, CDR2 FQNEAQ. V lost 4 bases to trimming and J lost 2 bases; unmatched junction nucleotides: 7. The length of the CDR3 is 15 residues. The CDR3 sequence: CASSSPTGRQETQYF. CDR3 bases: TGTGCCAGCAGCTCCCCGACAGGGCGTCAAGAGACCCAGTACTTC.

This chain connects TRBV5-1 to TRBJ2-6; D remains unclear. With 4 bases removed from V and 6 bases from J, the gap between germline ends came to 11 bases. This CDR3 is built from 14 residues. CDR1 and CDR2 from the germline V gene are SGHRS and YFSETQ. CDR3 residues: CASSPGGQANVLTF. The CDR3 DNA follows: TGCGCCAGCAGCCCGGGCGGTCAGGCCAACGTCCTGACTTTC.